A single sample gave rise to the 3 T cell receptor beta chains below, sequenced in a study of response to subunit inactivated influenza vaccine. Via MiXCR, TCRdb re-called the RT-PCR reads, giving one row per CDR3 protein. In the table there are hundreds of thousands of distinct CDR3 sequences, around 15% of which are singletons. The sample was PBMCs from blood, taken roughly 15 days before vaccination. These receptor sequences come from a man between 45 and 60 years old who received an inactivated influenza vaccine.

The rearrangement links TRBV11-2 to TRBJ1-6; D not certain. V was pared by 6 bases and J by 10 bases, with 13 bases between. The CDR3 extends over 13 amino acids. CDR1 and CDR2 (germline): SGHAT, FQNNGV. In nucleotides, the CDR3 is TGTGCCAGCAGTTTACTCGAAAGATCACCCCTCCACTTT. Translated: CASSLLERSPLHF.

This clonotype was picked up a small number of times. The chain employs TRBV5-1 and TRBJ2-3, with 7 bases identical to TRBD1. CDR3 length: 14 amino acids. Per the germline V gene, CDR1 is SGHRS and CDR2 is YFSETQ. V trimming: 4 bases; J trimming: 5 bases; junction bases outside the gene matches: 7. CDR3 loop: CASSRDSKEDTQYF. The CDR3 DNA reads TGCGCCAGCAGCCGGGACAGTAAAGAAGATACGCAGTATTTT.

The chain links TRBV6-2 or TRBV6-3 to TRBJ2-7, with TRBD1 matching 7 bases. The length of the CDR3 is 14 residues. The V segment lost 2 bases and the J segment 4 bases; nucleotides outside the gene matches: 5. The germline V gene has CDR1 MNHEY and CDR2 SVGEGT. CDR3 nucleotide sequence: TGTGCCAGCAGTTACAGGACAGGATTTTACGAGCAGTACTTC. It specifies CASSYRTGFYEQYF.